This TCR beta chain was sequenced for a study of shared clonotypes between healthy human individuals. Regarding the study as a whole: When naive CD4 clonotypes were compared across a handful of donors, around 5% were shared. In general, naive subsets displayed greater estimated richness than memory subsets did.

The healthy adult donors were HIV-negative and reported no recent acute infections or vaccinations. A note on this clone: The antigen remains unidentified.

Only in-frame clones appear in the TCRdb table, and some are missing; sequencing was by immunoSEQ multiplex PCR. The sample consists of some 2.1 million clones, roughly 95% of them appearing once. Losses at the gene ends were 6 bases for V and 2 bases for J; bases not matched to a gene: 6. Germline loops: CDR1 WSHSY, CDR2 SAAADI. This CDR3 has 14 amino acids. The clonotype originates from a young man in good health. The rearrangement uses TRBV10-2 and TRBJ1-2; 7 bases align to TRBD1. Sequences were obtained from naive CD4+ T cells sorted from blood. Indicated subset: CD45RA+ positively selected. The CDR3 nucleotides are TGCGCCAGCAGGGCTCAGACAGGGAACTATGGCTACACCTTC. It encodes CASRAQTGNYGYTF.